The present T cell receptor (beta chain) was sequenced within a study of graft-versus-host responses after intestinal transplantation. As for the study in general: Uniformly, recipients were administered anti-thymocyte globulin induction with subsequent tacrolimus and steroids for two to three years. General study findings and limits: Allograft graft-versus-host to host-versus-graft clonal ratios ran high in patients with graft-donor T cell macrochimerism.

Remarks on this clone: Its specificity is not known.

Assay used: immunoSEQ multiplex PCR; TCRdb lists only in-frame clones, some missing. The sample records about 100,000 clones, about 90% being singletons. This CDR3 has 15 amino acids. Germline V gives CDR1 SGHTA, CDR2 FQGTGA. V lost 6 bases, J lost 2 bases, and 16 bases lay in between. The chain uses TRBV7-3 and TRBJ2-5, with TRBD1 as a possible D gene (6 bases). The clonotype originates from a human donor who was the organ donor for an intestinal transplant. The input for sequencing was unstimulated CD4+ T cells sorted from spleen or lymph node cells, taken before transplant. CDR3 protein: CASSLGGQRQETQYF. The DNA for the CDR3 is TGTGCCAGCAGTTTGGGTGGACAGAGACAAGAGACCCAGTACTTC.